This T cell receptor (beta chain) was obtained from a study of control samples from healthy donors and cancer patients. The V end was cut by 4 bases, the J end by 13 bases, with 14 bases between. The CDR3 runs 12 residues. CDR1 and CDR2 from the germline V gene are WNHNN and SYGVQD (reference sequence). TCRdb keeps only in-frame clones here, not all; method: immunoSEQ multiplex PCR. The table lists tens of thousands of clones, about three quarters of them singletons. Sequencing was performed on formalin-fixed, paraffin-embedded tissue. The receptor comes from a male donor with melanoma. The gene calls are TRBV10-1 and TRBJ2-1; tentative D call: TRBD1 (6 bases). CDR3 nucleotide sequence: TGCGCCAGCAGTGTTTTTGGGACAAGTCAGTTCTTC. It yields the protein CASSVFGTSQFF.